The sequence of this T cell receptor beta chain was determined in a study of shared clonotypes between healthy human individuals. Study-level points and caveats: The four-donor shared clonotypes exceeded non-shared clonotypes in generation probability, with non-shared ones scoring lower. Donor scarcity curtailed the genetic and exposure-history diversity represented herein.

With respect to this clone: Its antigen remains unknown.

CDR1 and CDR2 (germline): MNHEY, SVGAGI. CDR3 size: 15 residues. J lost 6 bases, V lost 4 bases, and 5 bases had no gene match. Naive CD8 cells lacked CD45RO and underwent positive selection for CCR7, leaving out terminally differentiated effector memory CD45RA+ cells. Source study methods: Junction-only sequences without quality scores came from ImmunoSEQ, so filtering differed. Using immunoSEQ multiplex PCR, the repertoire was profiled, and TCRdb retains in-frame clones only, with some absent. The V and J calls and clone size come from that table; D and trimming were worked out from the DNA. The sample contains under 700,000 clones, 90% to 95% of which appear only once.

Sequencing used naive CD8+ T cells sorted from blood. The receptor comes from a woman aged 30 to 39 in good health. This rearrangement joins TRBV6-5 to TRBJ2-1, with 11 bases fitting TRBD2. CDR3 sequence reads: CASSSSGRPSNEQFF. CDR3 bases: TGTGCCAGCAGTTCTAGCGGGAGGCCGAGCAATGAGCAGTTCTTC.